These 5 T cell receptor beta chains were all obtained from the same sample, sequenced in a study of blood T cell repertoires in COVID-19. Only in-frame clones appear in the TCRdb table, and some are missing; sequencing was by immunoSEQ multiplex PCR. The profile covers about 94,000 clones, with more than 70% appearing a single time and around 7% taken by the ten largest. Sequencing used peripheral blood. Receptor source: a human donor with acute or convalescent COVID-19. The donor label of this sample is uncertain.

V is TRBV3-1 (or the pseudogene TRBV3-2) and J is TRBJ1-6, with a tentative D call TRBD1 (5 bases). Germline CDR1 reads LGHDT; CDR2 reads YNNKEL (reference sequence). Trimming cost V 6 bases and J 7 bases, with 13 bases left between them. This CDR3 spans 14 amino acids. The CDR3 region is CASRPRGENSPLHF. In DNA form, the CDR3 reads TGTGCCAGCAGACCTCGGGGGGAGAATTCACCCCTCCACTTT.

Remarks on this clone: A read error may produce the germline difference seen at one junction end. This chain joins TRBV9 and TRBJ1-2; the D is unclear. The germline V gene has CDR1 SGDLS and CDR2 YYNGEE. This CDR3 spans 13 amino acids. The CDR3 here is CASSVEGISGLLF. CDR3 DNA sequence: TGTGCCAGCAGCGTAGAAGGTATTTCAGGCTTACTCTTC. Drawing the rest from reference TRBV9 and TRBJ1-2, the complete variable domain is DSGVTQTPKHLITATGQRVTLRCSPRSGDLSVYWYQQSLDQGLQFLIQYYNGEERAKGNILERFSAQQFPDLHSELNLSSLELGDSALYFCASSVEGISGLLFGSGTRLTVV.

The chain links TRBV9 to TRBJ2-7; TRBD1 aligns across 7 bases. This CDR3 contains 13 residues. V trimming: 3 bases; J trimming: 6 bases; junction bases outside the gene matches: 6. Looked up from germline, CDR1 is SGDLS and CDR2 is YYNGEE. CDR3 sequence: CASSDQQGREQYF. For the CDR3, the DNA is TGTGCCAGCAGCGATCAACAGGGGCGCGAGCAGTACTTC.

The V call is TRBV6-5, the J call TRBJ1-5; 7 bases align to TRBD1. The V segment lost 0 bases and the J segment 4 bases; nucleotides outside the gene matches: 3. Germline CDR1 reads MNHEY; CDR2 reads SVGAGI. This CDR3 spans 15 amino acids. The CDR3 reads CASSYSQGRNQPQHF. CDR3 DNA: TGTGCCAGCAGTTACTCACAGGGGAGGAATCAGCCCCAGCATTTT.

This clone came up many times. One junction end does not reproduce the germline sequence, and a read error may be involved. This chain uses TRBV4-1 with TRBJ2-3, with TRBD2 matching 9 bases. This CDR3 region has 15 residues. Germline V CDR1 and CDR2: MGHRA, YSYEKL. CDR3: CASSQEGSSRGGTDF. In nucleotides, the CDR3 is TGCGCCAGCAGCCAAGAAGGCTCTTCGCGGGGGGGCACGGATTTT.